Listed below are T cell receptor beta chains from one sample, sequenced in a study of blood T cell repertoires in COVID-19. Some clones are missing from TCRdb's copy, which holds only in-frame ones; the method was immunoSEQ multiplex PCR. The sample gives under 200,000 clones, about four fifths of which show up once; about 6.9% is in the top ten. Source material: peripheral blood. The source of these receptors is a man in his 60s with acute or convalescent COVID-19. CDR3s include the opening cysteine and the closing phenylalanine or tryptophan. D genes are given only for firm matches. Clone size, where shown, is once, few, many, or a class for clones that have expanded.

d_gene: .; abundance: .; j_gene: TRBJ1-1; v_gene: TRBV7-3; CDR3aa: CASSLNSNTEAFF; CDR3nt: TGTGCCAGCAGCTTAAACTCAAACACTGAAGCTTTCTTT
d_gene: .; abundance: .; j_gene: TRBJ1-2; v_gene: TRBV6-5; CDR3aa: CASRATASNYGYTF; CDR3nt: TGTGCCAGCAGGGCGACAGCATCTAACTATGGCTACACCTTC
d_gene: .; abundance: few; j_gene: TRBJ1-1; v_gene: TRBV2; CDR3aa: CASSIIDSVIEAFF; CDR3nt: TGTGCCAGCAGTATTATCGACAGCGTGATTGAAGCTTTCTTT
d_gene: TRBD1; abundance: .; j_gene: TRBJ2-2; v_gene: TRBV15; CDR3aa: CATSRAPPFYDRENTGELFF; CDR3nt: TGTGCCACCAGCAGAGCGCCACCCTTTTATGACAGGGAGAACACCGGGGAGCTGTTTTTT
d_gene: TRBD2; abundance: few; j_gene: TRBJ2-7; v_gene: TRBV9; CDR3aa: CASSALAGDYEQYF; CDR3nt: TGTGCCAGCAGCGCCCTAGCGGGGGACTACGAGCAGTACTTC
d_gene: TRBD1; abundance: .; j_gene: TRBJ1-5; v_gene: TRBV6-5; CDR3aa: CASRGGTGTQPQHF; CDR3nt: TGTGCCAGCAGGGGAGGGACAGGGACGCAGCCCCAGCATTTT
d_gene: TRBD2; abundance: .; j_gene: TRBJ2-3; v_gene: TRBV4-1; CDR3aa: CASSQGGAGDKTDTQYF; CDR3nt: TGCGCCAGCAGCCAAGGGGGAGCGGGAGACAAAACAGATACGCAGTATTTT
d_gene: TRBD2; abundance: .; j_gene: TRBJ2-1; v_gene: TRBV5-1; CDR3aa: CASSLEGGLAGDRIF; CDR3nt: TGCGCCAGCAGCTTGGAAGGGGGACTAGCGGGTGACCGGATCTTC
d_gene: .; abundance: .; j_gene: TRBJ2-7; v_gene: TRBV28; CDR3aa: CASSGGGQGSYEQYF; CDR3nt: TGTGCCAGCAGTGGGGGGGGCCAGGGTAGCTACGAGCAGTACTTC
d_gene: .; abundance: .; j_gene: TRBJ1-1; v_gene: TRBV6-5; CDR3aa: CASSSHPEAFF; CDR3nt: TGTGCCAGCAGCTCACATCCTGAAGCTTTCTTT
d_gene: .; abundance: .; j_gene: TRBJ2-7; v_gene: TRBV19; CDR3aa: CASSISAGAYEQYF; CDR3nt: TGTGCCAGTAGTATTTCGGCAGGCGCCTACGAGCAGTACTTC
d_gene: .; abundance: .; j_gene: TRBJ1-2; v_gene: TRBV15; CDR3aa: CATSRVEWQSYTF; CDR3nt: TGTGCCACCAGCAGAGTTGAATGGCAATCCTACACCTTC